These 21 T cell receptor beta chains were all obtained from the same sample, sequenced in a study of CD8+ T cells in alopecia areata. Once RNA had been extracted, it was reverse transcribed into cDNA to act as the sequencing template. Some clones are missing from TCRdb's copy, which holds only in-frame ones; the method was immunoSEQ multiplex PCR. The data contain a few hundred thousand clones, approximately 53% of them singletons. The sample comprised CD8+ T cells sorted from blood. These receptors came from a human donor in good health.

This clone was observed a handful of times. This CDR3 reads CASSGTLTGELFF. CDR3 coding DNA: TGTGCCAGCAGCGGGACGCTCACCGGGGAGCTGTTTTTT. The chain links TRBV7-2 to TRBJ2-2, with D perhaps assigned TRBD1 or TRBD2 (5 bases each). Germline CDR1 and CDR2: SGHTA and FQGNSA. There are 13 residues in the CDR3. Trimming took 5 bases from V and 4 from J, leaving 8 bases between them.

The chain couples TRBV5-1 to TRBJ2-1; a possible D gene is TRBD2 (5 bases). The CDR3 consists of 13 residues. Germline V gene lookup returns CDR1 SGHRS and CDR2 YFSETQ. Trimming pared 4 bases from V and 10 bases from J, leaving 15 bases between. The CDR3 spells CASSKNSAAEQFF. In nucleotides, the CDR3 is TGCGCCAGCAGCAAAAATAGCGCCGCCGAGCAGTTCTTC.

V gene TRBV9 combines with J gene TRBJ1-4; D call uncertain. The CDR3 has 15 amino acids. Germline values: CDR1 SGDLS, CDR2 YYNGEE. Trimming removed 0 bases from V and 7 bases from J, with 13 bases in between. CDR3 region: CASSVGIGYREKLFF. CDR3 DNA sequence: TGTGCCAGCAGCGTAGGTATAGGATACCGTGAAAAACTGTTTTTT.

CDR3 sequence (DNA): TGTGCCAGCAGTTACTCAAGGGACGGAGGGTCCGAGCAGTACTTC. This encodes CASSYSRDGGSEQYF. The rearrangement links TRBV6-5 to TRBJ2-7; tentatively, D is TRBD2 (6 bases). Germline V gene sequence: CDR1 MNHEY, CDR2 SVGAGI. The CDR3 is made up of 15 amino acids. Trimming took off 0 bases at V and 6 bases at J, with 15 bases between the two ends.

This clone showed up just once. The gene calls are TRBV27 and TRBJ1-1; D is ambiguous. The V end lost 3 bases, the J end lost 7 bases, and 6 bases lay between the germline ends. Germline V gene data show CDR1 as MNHEY and CDR2 as SMNVEV (reference sequence). The CDR3 consists of 11 residues. CDR3: CASSFNGEAFF. The CDR3 nucleotides are TGTGCCAGCAGTTTTAACGGTGAAGCTTTCTTT.

The chain links TRBV5-4 to TRBJ2-2, with D possibly being TRBD1 (6 bases). This CDR3 contains 16 residues. Per germline, CDR1 SGHNT and CDR2 YYREEE (reference sequence). Trimming shortened V by 0 bases and J by 3 bases, and 12 bases separated the two germline ends. CDR3 amino acids: CASSLADRPHTGELFF. CDR3 nucleotides: TGTGCCAGCAGCTTGGCCGACAGGCCTCACACCGGGGAGCTGTTTTTT.

The chain has TRBV5-8 and TRBJ1-3; perhaps TRBD1 as D (6 bases). Per the germline V gene, CDR1 is SGHTS and CDR2 is YDEGEE. Trimming cost V 4 bases and J 0 bases, with 14 bases left between them. The CDR3 runs 16 residues. This CDR3 reads CASSNYRVLSGNTIYF. The CDR3 nucleotides are TGTGCCAGCAGCAACTACAGGGTTCTCTCTGGAAACACCATATATTTT.

The rearrangement links TRBV4-1 to TRBJ1-5, with no clear D. CDR3 length equals 16 residues. V was trimmed by 3 bases and J by 1 base, leaving 13 bases between them. CDR1 and CDR2 (germline): MGHRA, YSYEKL. CDR3 residues: CASSQPGGSSNQPQHF. DNA for the CDR3: TGCGCCAGCAGCCAGCCCGGAGGGTCGAGCAATCAGCCCCAGCATTTT.

This rearrangement joins TRBV5-1 to TRBJ2-5, with 10 bases matching TRBD1. The length of the CDR3 is 15 residues. J lost 5 bases, V lost 3 bases, and 7 bases had no gene match. CDR1 and CDR2 (germline): SGHRS, YFSETQ. The CDR3 DNA reads as TGCGCCAGCAGCTCGTGGGACAGGGGTGAGGAGACCCAGTACTTC. Its protein is CASSSWDRGEETQYF.

This chain joins TRBV19 and TRBJ2-6, with D perhaps matching TRBD1 (6 bases). The CDR3 is 17 residues long. Trimming removed 0 bases from V and 1 base from J, with 10 bases in between. Germline CDR1 is LNHDA and CDR2 is SQIVND (reference sequence). The CDR3: CASSIEQGISGANVLTF. The CDR3, as DNA: TGTGCCAGTAGTATAGAACAGGGTATTTCTGGGGCCAACGTCCTGACTTTC. The full variable domain, with the rest looked up from reference TRBV19 and TRBJ2-6, is DGGITQSPKYLFRKEGQNVTLSCEQNLNHDAMYWYRQDPGQGLRLIYYSQIVNDFQKGDIAEGYSVSREKKESFPLTVTSAQKNPTAFYLCASSIEQGISGANVLTFGAGSRLTVL.

This chain connects TRBV10-2 to TRBJ1-3; 9 positions agree with TRBD1. Germline loops: CDR1 WSHSY, CDR2 SAAADI. The CDR3 is made up of 17 amino acids. V gave up 3 bases and J gave up 0 bases; unmatched junction bases: 6. The CDR3 DNA reads TGCGCCAGCAGTGATTGGGGACAGGGAAACTCTGGAAACACCATATATTTT. Residues: CASSDWGQGNSGNTIYF.

This clone was detected only a few times. V gene TRBV19 combines with J gene TRBJ1-1; D remains ambiguous. Trimming took 0 bases from V and 1 from J, leaving 6 bases between them. This CDR3 is built from 14 residues. CDR1 and CDR2 from the germline V gene are LNHDA and SQIVND (reference sequence). The DNA of the CDR3 is TGTGCCAGTAGTATAGATCCCGGGAACACTGAAGCTTTCTTT. This codes for CASSIDPGNTEAFF.

Points on this clone: Other DNA sequences in this specimen translate into the identical CDR3. This chain uses TRBV7-9 with TRBJ2-5, with 13 bases fitting TRBD2. The CDR3 has 15 residues. V shed 3 bases and J 4 bases; nucleotides not matched to a gene: 2. Looked up from germline, CDR1 is SEHNR and CDR2 is FQNEAQ (reference sequence). The DNA of the CDR3 is TGTGCCAGCAGCTTGGGACTAGCGGGGAGAGAGACCCAGTACTTC. It is translated as CASSLGLAGRETQYF.

The rearrangement links TRBV27 to TRBJ2-7; the match to TRBD2 covers 8 bases. The CDR3 is 14 residues long. The V gene's germline CDR1 is MNHEY and CDR2 SMNVEV (reference sequence). J lost 4 bases, V lost 3 bases, and 5 bases had no gene match. The DNA for the CDR3 is TGTGCCAGCAGTTTGGCGGGGGGCGCGTACGAGCAGTACTTC. It encodes CASSLAGGAYEQYF.

The genes are TRBV5-6 and TRBJ1-5, with TRBD1 matching 7 bases. The CDR3 length is 13 residues. After removal of 3 bases from V and 4 bases from J, the junction contained 1 base not matched to a gene. Germline-derived CDR1 and CDR2 are SGHDT and YYEEEE. The CDR3 sequence: CASSWGQNQPQHF. DNA of the CDR3: TGTGCCAGCAGCTGGGGACAGAATCAGCCCCAGCATTTT.

The chain combines TRBV11-2 with TRBJ1-6; D not resolved. The CDR3 totals 12 residues. Trimming left V 6 bases short and J 5 bases short, with 5 bases between. Germline CDR1 and CDR2: SGHAT and FQNNGV. CDR3 sequence (DNA): TGTGCCAGCAGTCCGGATAATTCACCCCTCCACTTT. Translated, it gives CASSPDNSPLHF.

This clone was found a few times. J is TRBJ2-3 and V is TRBV27; D gene uncertain. Trimming pared 3 bases from V and 0 bases from J, leaving 4 bases between. This CDR3 is 13 amino acids long. Germline CDR1 and CDR2: MNHEY and SMNVEV (reference sequence). The chain's CDR3 is CASSFGSTDTQYF. CDR3 coding DNA: TGTGCCAGCAGTTTTGGTAGCACAGATACGCAGTATTTT.

This clone was picked up a small number of times. V is TRBV27 and J is TRBJ1-4, with a weak D call TRBD1 (5 bases). Trimming shortened V by 5 bases and J by 10 bases, and 14 bases separated the two germline ends. This CDR3 region has 13 residues. Germline-derived CDR1 and CDR2 are MNHEY and SMNVEV (reference sequence). In DNA form, the CDR3 reads TGTGCCAGCAGTCTCGGGACGATAGGAAAACTGTTTTTT. Translation: CASSLGTIGKLFF.

CDR3 in DNA: TGTGCCACCAGCCCCGGAGAGGCTCAGCCCCAGCATTTT. Its protein is CATSPGEAQPQHF. V usage is TRBV15 and J usage is TRBJ1-5; no reliable D call. Trimming pared 5 bases from V and 6 bases from J, leaving 11 bases between. The CDR3 totals 13 residues. From germline, CDR1 is LNHNV and CDR2 YYDKDF (reference sequence). Combining the CDR3 with reference TRBV15 and TRBJ1-5 gives the whole variable domain DAMVIQNPRYQVTQFGKPVTLSCSQTLNHNVMYWYQQKSSQAPKLLFHYYDKDFNNEADTPDNFQSRRPNTSFCFLDIRSPGLGDTAMYLCATSPGEAQPQHFGDGTRLSIL.

There are a few counts of this clone. V gene TRBV19 combines with J gene TRBJ2-1; D ambiguous. This CDR3 has 13 residues. The V and J ends lost 2 bases and 6 bases respectively, with 8 bases between them. Germline-derived CDR1 and CDR2 are LNHDA and SQIVND (reference sequence). DNA for the CDR3: TGTGCCAGTAGTATAAGGACCTTCAATGAGCAGTTCTTC. Protein sequence: CASSIRTFNEQFF.

This clone was detected a few times. In DNA form, the CDR3 reads TGTGCCAGCAGTGAAGCAGAGAACACCGGGGAGCTGTTTTTT. The encoded protein is CASSEAENTGELFF. V usage is TRBV2 and J usage is TRBJ2-2; D unresolved. Germline CDR1 reads SNHLY; CDR2 reads FYNNEI. The CDR3 runs to 14 residues. V lost 0 bases and J 1 base, leaving 3 bases between the germline ends.